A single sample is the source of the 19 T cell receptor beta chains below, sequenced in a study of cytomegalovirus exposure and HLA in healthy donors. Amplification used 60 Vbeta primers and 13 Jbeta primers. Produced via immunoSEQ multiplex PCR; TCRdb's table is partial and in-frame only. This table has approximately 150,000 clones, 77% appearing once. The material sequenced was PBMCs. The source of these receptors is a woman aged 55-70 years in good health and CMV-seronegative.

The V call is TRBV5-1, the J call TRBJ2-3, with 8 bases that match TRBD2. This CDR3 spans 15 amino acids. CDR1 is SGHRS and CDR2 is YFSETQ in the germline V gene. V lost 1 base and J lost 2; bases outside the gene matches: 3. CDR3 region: CASSLQRGYTDTQYF. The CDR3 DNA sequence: TGCGCCAGCAGCTTGCAGCGGGGGTACACAGATACGCAGTATTTT.

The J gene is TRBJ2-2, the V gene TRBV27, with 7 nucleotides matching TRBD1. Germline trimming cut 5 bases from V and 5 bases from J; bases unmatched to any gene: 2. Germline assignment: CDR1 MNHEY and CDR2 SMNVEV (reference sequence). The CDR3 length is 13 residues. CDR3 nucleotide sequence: TGTGCCAGCAGTCCGGACAGGACCGGGGAGCTGTTTTTT. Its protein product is CASSPDRTGELFF.

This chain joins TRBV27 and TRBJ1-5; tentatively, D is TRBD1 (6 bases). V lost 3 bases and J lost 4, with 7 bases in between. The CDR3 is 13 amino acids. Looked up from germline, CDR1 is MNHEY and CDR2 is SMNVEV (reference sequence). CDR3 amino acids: CASSLGANQPQHF. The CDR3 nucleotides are TGTGCCAGCAGTTTGGGGGCTAATCAGCCCCAGCATTTT.

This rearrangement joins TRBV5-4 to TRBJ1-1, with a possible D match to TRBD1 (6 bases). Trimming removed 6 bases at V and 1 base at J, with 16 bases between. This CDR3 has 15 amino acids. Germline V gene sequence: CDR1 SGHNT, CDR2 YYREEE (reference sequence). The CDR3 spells CASNPGGQANTEAFF. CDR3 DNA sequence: TGTGCCAGCAACCCTGGGGGACAAGCGAACACTGAAGCTTTCTTT.

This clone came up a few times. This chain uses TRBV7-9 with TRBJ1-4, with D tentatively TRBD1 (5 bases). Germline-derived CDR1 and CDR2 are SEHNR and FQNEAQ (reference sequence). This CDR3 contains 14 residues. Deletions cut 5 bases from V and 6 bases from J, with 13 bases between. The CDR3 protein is CASSRLGGYEKLFF. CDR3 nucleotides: TGTGCCAGCAGCAGACTGGGGGGGTATGAAAAACTGTTTTTT.

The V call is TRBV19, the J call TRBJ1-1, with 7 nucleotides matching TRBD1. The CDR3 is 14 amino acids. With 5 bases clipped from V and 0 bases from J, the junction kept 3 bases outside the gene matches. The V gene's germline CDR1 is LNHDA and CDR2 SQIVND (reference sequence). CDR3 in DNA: TGTGCCAGTAGTTTGGGACAGTTGAACACTGAAGCTTTCTTT. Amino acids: CASSLGQLNTEAFF.

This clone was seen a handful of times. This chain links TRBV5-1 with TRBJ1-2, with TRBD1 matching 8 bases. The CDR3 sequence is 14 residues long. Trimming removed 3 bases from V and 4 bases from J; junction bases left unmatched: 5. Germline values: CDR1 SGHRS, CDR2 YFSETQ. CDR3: CASSSTGDGYGYTF. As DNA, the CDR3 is TGCGCCAGCAGCTCGACAGGGGACGGCTATGGCTACACCTTC. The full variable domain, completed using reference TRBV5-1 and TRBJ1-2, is KAGVTQTPRYLIKTRGQQVTLSCSPISGHRSVSWYQQTPGQGLQFLFEYFSETQRNKGNFPGRFSGRQFSNSRSEMNVSTLELGDSALYLCASSSTGDGYGYTFGSGTRLTVV.

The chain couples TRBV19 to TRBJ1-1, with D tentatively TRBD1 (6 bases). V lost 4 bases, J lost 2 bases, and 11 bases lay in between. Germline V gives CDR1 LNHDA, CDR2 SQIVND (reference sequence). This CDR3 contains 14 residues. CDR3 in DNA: TGTGCCAGTAGTAGCAGGGGCCTTAACACTGAAGCTTTCTTT. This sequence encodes CASSSRGLNTEAFF. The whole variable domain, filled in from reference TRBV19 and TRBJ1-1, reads DGGITQSPKYLFRKEGQNVTLSCEQNLNHDAMYWYRQDPGQGLRLIYYSQIVNDFQKGDIAEGYSVSREKKESFPLTVTSAQKNPTAFYLCASSSRGLNTEAFFGQGTRLTVV.

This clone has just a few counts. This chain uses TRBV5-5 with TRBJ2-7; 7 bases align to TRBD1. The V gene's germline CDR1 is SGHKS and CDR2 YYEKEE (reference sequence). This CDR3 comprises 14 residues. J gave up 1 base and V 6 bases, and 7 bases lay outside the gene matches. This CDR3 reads CASTRGQLSYEQYF. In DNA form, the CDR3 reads TGTGCCAGCACCCGGGGACAGCTTTCCTACGAGCAGTACTTC.

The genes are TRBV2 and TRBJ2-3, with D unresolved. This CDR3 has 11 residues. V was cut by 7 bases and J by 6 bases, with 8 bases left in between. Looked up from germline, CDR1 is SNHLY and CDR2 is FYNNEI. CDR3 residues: CASTPRDTQYF. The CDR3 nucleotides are TGTGCCAGCACCCCGCGGGATACGCAGTATTTT.

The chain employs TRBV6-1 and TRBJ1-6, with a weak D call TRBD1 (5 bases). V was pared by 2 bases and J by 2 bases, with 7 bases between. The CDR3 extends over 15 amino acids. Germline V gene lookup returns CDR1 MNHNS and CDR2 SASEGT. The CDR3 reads CASSEPGTYNSPLHF. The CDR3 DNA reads TGTGCCAGCAGTGAACCAGGGACCTATAATTCACCCCTCCACTTT.

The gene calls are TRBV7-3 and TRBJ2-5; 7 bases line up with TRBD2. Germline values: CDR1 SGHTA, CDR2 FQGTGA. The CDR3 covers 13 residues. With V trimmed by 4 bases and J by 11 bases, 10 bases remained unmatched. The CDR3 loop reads CASSSTPGLEQYF. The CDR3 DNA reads TGTGCCAGCAGCTCAACCCCCGGACTAGAACAGTACTTC.

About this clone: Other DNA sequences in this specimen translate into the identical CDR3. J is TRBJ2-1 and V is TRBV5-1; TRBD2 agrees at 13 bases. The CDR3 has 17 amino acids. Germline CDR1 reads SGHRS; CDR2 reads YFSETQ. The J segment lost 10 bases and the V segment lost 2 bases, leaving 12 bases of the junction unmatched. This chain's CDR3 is CASSLVRGLAGAGEQFF. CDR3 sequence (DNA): TGCGCCAGCAGCTTAGTCCGTGGACTAGCGGGAGCGGGCGAGCAGTTCTTC. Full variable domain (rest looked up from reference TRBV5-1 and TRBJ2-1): KAGVTQTPRYLIKTRGQQVTLSCSPISGHRSVSWYQQTPGQGLQFLFEYFSETQRNKGNFPGRFSGRQFSNSRSEMNVSTLELGDSALYLCASSLVRGLAGAGEQFFGPGTRLTVL.

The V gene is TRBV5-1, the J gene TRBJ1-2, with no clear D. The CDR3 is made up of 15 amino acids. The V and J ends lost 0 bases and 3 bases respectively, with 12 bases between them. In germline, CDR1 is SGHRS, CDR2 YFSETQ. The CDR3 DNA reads TGCGCCAGCAGCTTGGAGGCACAGAACTACTATGGCTACACCTTC. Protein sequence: CASSLEAQNYYGYTF.

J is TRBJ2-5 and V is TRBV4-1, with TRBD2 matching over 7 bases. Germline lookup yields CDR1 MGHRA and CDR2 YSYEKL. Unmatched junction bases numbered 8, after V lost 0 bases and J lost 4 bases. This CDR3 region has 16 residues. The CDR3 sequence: CASSQDQRGSGETQYF. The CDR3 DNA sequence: TGCGCCAGCAGCCAAGATCAGCGGGGAAGTGGAGAGACCCAGTACTTC.

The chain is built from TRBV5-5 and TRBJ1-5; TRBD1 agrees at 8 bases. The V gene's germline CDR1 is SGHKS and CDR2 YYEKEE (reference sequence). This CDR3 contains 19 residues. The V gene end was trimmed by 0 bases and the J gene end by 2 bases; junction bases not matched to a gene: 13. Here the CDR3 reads CASSLGATGATGGNQPQHF. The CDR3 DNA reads TGTGCCAGCAGCTTGGGGGCGACAGGGGCAACGGGAGGCAATCAGCCCCAGCATTTT.

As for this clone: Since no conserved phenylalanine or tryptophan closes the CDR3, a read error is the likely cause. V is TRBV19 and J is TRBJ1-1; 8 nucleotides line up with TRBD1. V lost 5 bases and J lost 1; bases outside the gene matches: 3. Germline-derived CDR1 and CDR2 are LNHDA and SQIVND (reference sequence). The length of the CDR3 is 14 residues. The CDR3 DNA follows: TGTGCCAGTAGTGAGGGACAGGCGAACACTGAAGCTTTCTCT. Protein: CASSEGQANTEAFS.

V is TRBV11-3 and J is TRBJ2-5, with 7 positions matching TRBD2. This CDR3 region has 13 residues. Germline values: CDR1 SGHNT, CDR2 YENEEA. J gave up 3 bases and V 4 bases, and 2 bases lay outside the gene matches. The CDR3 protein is CASSWGGEETQYF. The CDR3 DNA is TGTGCCAGCAGCTGGGGGGGAGAAGAGACCCAGTACTTC. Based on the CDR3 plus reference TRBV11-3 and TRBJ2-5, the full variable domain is EAGVVQSPRYKIIEKKQPVAFWCNPISGHNTLYWYLQNLGQGPELLIRYENEEAVDDSQLPKDRFSAERLKGVDSTLKIQPAELGDSAVYLCASSWGGEETQYFGPGTRLLVL.

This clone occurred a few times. The CDR3 here is CASSFFQGLSNQPQHF. DNA for the CDR3: TGTGCCAGCAGCTTCTTCCAGGGATTGAGCAATCAGCCCCAGCATTTT. The rearrangement uses TRBV5-6 and TRBJ1-5; TRBD1 is a possible D gene (5 bases). The V and J ends lost 2 bases and 1 base respectively, with 13 bases between them. The CDR3 consists of 16 residues. From germline, CDR1 is SGHDT and CDR2 YYEEEE. Variable domain in full (rest from reference TRBV5-6 and TRBJ1-5): DAGVTQSPTHLIKTRGQQVTLRCSPKSGHDTVSWYQQALGQGPQFIFQYYEEEERQRGNFPDRFSGHQFPNYSSELNVNALLLGDSALYLCASSFFQGLSNQPQHFGDGTRLSIL.